These 29 T cell receptor beta chains originate from one sample sequenced in a study of cytomegalovirus exposure and HLA in healthy donors. The primer mix had 60 Vbeta and 13 Jbeta primers. The table came from immunoSEQ multiplex PCR; TCRdb's copy has only in-frame clones and leaves some out. The table shows roughly 180,000 clones, with around 83% occurring only once. Sample: PBMCs. The source of these receptors is a girl under 10 years old in good health and CMV-seropositive.

The chain carries TRBV4-1 and TRBJ1-1; 12 nucleotides line up with TRBD1. Per germline, CDR1 MGHRA and CDR2 YSYEKL. V dropped 4 bases and J dropped 0; count of bases not matched to a gene: 12. The CDR3 totals 19 residues. CDR3 DNA: TGCGCCAGCAGCCGATTAAGTGGGACAGGGGGCTCCATGAACACTGAAGCTTTCTTT. It yields the protein CASSRLSGTGGSMNTEAFF.

This chain joins TRBV2 and TRBJ2-7; TRBD1 agrees at 7 bases. Per the germline V gene, CDR1 is SNHLY and CDR2 is FYNNEI. This CDR3 contains 15 residues. V lost 6 bases to trimming and J lost 6 bases; unmatched junction nucleotides: 14. For the CDR3, the DNA is TGTGCCAGCAGCGAGACAGGGAGAATACTGACCGAGCAGTACTTC. This encodes CASSETGRILTEQYF.

The chain has TRBV5-1 and TRBJ1-2; 11 bases fit TRBD1. The germline CDR1 and CDR2 sequences are SGHRS and YFSETQ. The CDR3 is 17 residues long. J gave up 4 bases and V 0 bases, and 8 bases lay outside the gene matches. The CDR3, as DNA: TGCGCCAGCAGCTTGGAGGGACAGGGGGTTGGAATCTATGGCTACACCTTC. As protein: CASSLEGQGVGIYGYTF. Drawing the rest from reference TRBV5-1 and TRBJ1-2, the complete variable domain is KAGVTQTPRYLIKTRGQQVTLSCSPISGHRSVSWYQQTPGQGLQFLFEYFSETQRNKGNFPGRFSGRQFSNSRSEMNVSTLELGDSALYLCASSLEGQGVGIYGYTFGSGTRLTVV.

This chain links TRBV30 with TRBJ2-2, with 11 bases identical to TRBD2. Germline loops: CDR1 GTSNPN, CDR2 SVGIG (reference sequence). This CDR3 has 15 residues. V dropped 2 bases and J dropped 3; count of bases not matched to a gene: 2. This CDR3 is CAWSKLAGDTGELFF. In DNA form, the CDR3 reads TGTGCCTGGAGTAAACTAGCGGGAGACACCGGGGAGCTGTTTTTT.

The chain employs TRBV5-1 and TRBJ1-1; the match to TRBD1 covers 7 bases. Germline V gene lookup returns CDR1 SGHRS and CDR2 YFSETQ. CDR3 size: 15 residues. The V and J ends lost 2 bases and 5 bases, in that order; junction bases with no gene match: 9. CDR3 nucleotide sequence: TGCGCCAGCAGCTTTGAAGCATCGGACAGGACTGAAGCTTTCTTT. Translated: CASSFEASDRTEAFF. Complete variable domain (other parts from reference TRBV5-1 and TRBJ1-1): KAGVTQTPRYLIKTRGQQVTLSCSPISGHRSVSWYQQTPGQGLQFLFEYFSETQRNKGNFPGRFSGRQFSNSRSEMNVSTLELGDSALYLCASSFEASDRTEAFFGQGTRLTVV.

This clone was detected only a few times. This rearrangement joins TRBV27 to TRBJ2-7; 7 bases match TRBD1. In germline, CDR1 is MNHEY, CDR2 SMNVEV (reference sequence). J gave up 3 bases and V 5 bases, and 4 bases lay outside the gene matches. The CDR3 has 13 residues. This CDR3 is CASSRTGDYEQYF. The DNA of the CDR3 is TGTGCCAGCAGTCGAACAGGGGACTACGAGCAGTACTTC.

This clone was seen more than once but under ten times. V usage is TRBV4-2 and J usage is TRBJ1-1; weak D call: TRBD1 (6 bases). Germline V CDR1 and CDR2: LGHNA, YNFKEQ. The CDR3 has 15 amino acids. The V end lost 4 bases, the J end lost 2 bases, and 14 bases lay between the germline ends. CDR3 in DNA: TGTGCCAGCAGCCCACGGGACACCCCCAACACTGAAGCTTTCTTT. This gives the protein CASSPRDTPNTEAFF.

V gene TRBV7-8 combines with J gene TRBJ2-7; perhaps TRBD2 as D (6 bases). This CDR3 contains 17 residues. The germline V and J ends were trimmed by 1 base and 3 bases, with 19 bases remaining between them. Germline CDR1 is SGHVS and CDR2 is FQNEAQ. CDR3 loop: CASSLGRIGGLGYEQYF. The CDR3, as DNA: TGTGCCAGCAGCTTAGGTCGTATCGGGGGATTGGGCTACGAGCAGTACTTC.

The chain links TRBV27 to TRBJ2-2, with D uncertain. The germline CDR1 and CDR2 sequences are MNHEY and SMNVEV (reference sequence). This CDR3 is built from 16 residues. The V gene lost 4 bases and the J gene lost 6 bases, with 18 bases spanning the gap. The CDR3 nucleotides are TGTGCCAGCAGTTCGTCCCTAACCGGTCCATCCGGGGAGCTGTTTTTT. Translated, it gives CASSSSLTGPSGELFF.

The count of this clone is one. The chain recombines TRBV21-1 with TRBJ1-2; the tabulated D call, TRBD1, remains unverified against the DNA. TRBV21-1 is flagged as a pseudogene. The CDR3 has 15 amino acids. CDR3 bases: TGTGCCAGCAGCACCCGACAGGGTATGCGGTATGGCTACACCTTC. It translates to CASSTRQGMRYGYTF.

This clone was observed a single time. The genes are TRBV28 and TRBJ2-2; 10 positions match TRBD1. CDR1 is MDHEN and CDR2 is SYDVKM in the germline V gene. This CDR3 is built from 15 residues. Trimming at V came to 1 base and at J to 6 bases, leaving 2 bases not matched to a gene. The DNA for the CDR3 is TGTGCCAGCAGTTTATATGGACAGGGGGCCGGGGAGCTGTTTTTT. Its translation: CASSLYGQGAGELFF.

Comments on this clone: The same CDR3 is also encoded by other DNA sequences in this sample. The chain couples TRBV5-4 to TRBJ1-3; D gene unclear. CDR1 and CDR2 (germline): SGHNT, YYREEE (reference sequence). This CDR3 contains 15 residues. Trimming shortened V by 0 bases and J by 0 bases, and 7 bases separated the two germline ends. CDR3 nucleotide sequence: TGTGCCAGCAGCTTGGACAGCCTCTCTGGAAACACCATATATTTT. Protein product: CASSLDSLSGNTIYF. Based on the CDR3 plus reference TRBV5-4 and TRBJ1-3, the full variable domain is ETGVTQSPTHLIKTRGQQVTLRCSSQSGHNTVSWYQQALGQGPQFIFQYYREEENGRGNFPPRFSGLQFPNYSSELNVNALELDDSALYLCASSLDSLSGNTIYFGEGSWLTVV.

V gene TRBV10-3 combines with J gene TRBJ2-2; 14 bases align to TRBD2. Germline V gene lookup returns CDR1 ENHRY and CDR2 SYGVKD. The CDR3 runs to 17 residues. With V trimmed by 6 bases and J by 5 bases, 8 bases remained unmatched. CDR3 amino acids: CAIRMGLAGAGTGELFF. CDR3 coding DNA: TGTGCCATCAGGATGGGACTAGCGGGGGCCGGGACCGGGGAGCTGTTTTTT.

The genes are TRBV5-1 and TRBJ2-2, with D tentatively TRBD1 (6 bases). Trimming took off 2 bases at V and 2 bases at J, with 13 bases between the two ends. The CDR3 covers 16 residues. Germline CDR1 and CDR2: SGHRS and YFSETQ. DNA for the CDR3: TGCGCCAGCAGCTTCGCCGGGACACCTAACACCGGGGAGCTGTTTTTT. Its translation is CASSFAGTPNTGELFF.

This clone came up once. The chain links TRBV5-1 to TRBJ2-3; possibly TRBD2 for D (5 bases). Between the trimmed V and J ends, which lost 2 bases and 2 bases, there was a span of 12 bases. The CDR3 extends over 15 amino acids. The germline gives CDR1 SGHRS, CDR2 YFSETQ. The CDR3, as DNA: TGCGCCAGCAGCTTAGGACTTACTATCACAGATACGCAGTATTTT. Its translation: CASSLGLTITDTQYF.

The V call is TRBV19, the J call TRBJ2-7; 10 positions agree with TRBD2. There are 15 residues in the CDR3. The J segment lost 2 bases and the V segment lost 3 bases, leaving 4 bases of the junction unmatched. Germline lookup yields CDR1 LNHDA and CDR2 SQIVND (reference sequence). CDR3 protein: CASSIQRGGTYEQYF. Written as DNA, the CDR3 is TGTGCCAGTAGTATCCAGCGGGGGGGGACCTACGAGCAGTACTTC.

V is TRBV5-6 and J is TRBJ2-2, with 7 bases that match TRBD1. V was clipped by 4 bases and J by 3 bases; unmatched bases: 6. The CDR3 consists of 15 residues. From germline, CDR1 is SGHDT and CDR2 YYEEEE. This CDR3 is CASSPYDRDTGELFF. The CDR3, as DNA: TGTGCCAGCAGCCCGTACGACAGGGACACCGGGGAGCTGTTTTTT.

CDR3 in DNA: TGTGCCAGCAGTGAAGTGAATTGGGCAGTCCCCGGGAGCTCCTATAATTCACCCCTCCACTTT. Translation: CASSEVNWAVPGSSYNSPLHF. The chain combines TRBV6-1 with TRBJ1-6; D gene ambiguous. This CDR3 has 21 amino acids. Trimming shortened V by 1 base and J by 0 bases, and 22 bases separated the two germline ends. The germline gives CDR1 MNHNS, CDR2 SASEGT.

The V gene is TRBV14, the J gene TRBJ2-7; TRBD2 matches 8 bases. CDR1 and CDR2 from the germline V gene are SGHDN and FVKESK. The CDR3 covers 16 residues. V shed 4 bases, J shed 2 bases, and the junction held 10 bases outside the gene matches. The CDR3 loop is CASSPARAGDPYEQYF. Written as DNA, the CDR3 is TGTGCCAGCAGCCCCGCGCGAGCGGGAGATCCCTACGAGCAGTACTTC.

The chain joins TRBV9 to TRBJ1-5, with D unresolved. Germline values: CDR1 SGDLS, CDR2 YYNGEE. The V end was cut by 0 bases, the J end by 5 bases, with 9 bases between. The CDR3 runs 14 residues. In DNA, the CDR3 is TGTGCCAGCAGCGTAGCAGTGGCGGATCAGCCCCAGCATTTT. This encodes CASSVAVADQPQHF.

V and J are TRBV14 and TRBJ2-3; TRBD1 agrees at 10 bases. V trimming: 3 bases; J trimming: 1 base; junction bases outside the gene matches: 4. CDR1 and CDR2 from the germline V gene are SGHDN and FVKESK. The CDR3 has 16 amino acids. The CDR3 loop is CASSHRQGAGTDTQYF. CDR3 nucleotide sequence: TGTGCCAGCAGCCACCGACAGGGGGCTGGCACAGATACGCAGTATTTT.

The CDR3 sequence is CASSEHFNSRGNNEQFF. In DNA form, the CDR3 reads TGTGCCAGCAGTGAACACTTTAATAGCCGTGGTAACAATGAGCAGTTCTTC. The chain combines TRBV6-1 with TRBJ2-1; the D is unclear. The CDR3 totals 17 residues. Trimming shortened V by 2 bases and J by 5 bases, and 19 bases separated the two germline ends. The germline V gene encodes CDR1 MNHNS and CDR2 SASEGT.

This clone has just one count. The chain carries TRBV30 and TRBJ1-2, with 7 positions matching TRBD1. The CDR3 has 12 residues. From germline, CDR1 is GTSNPN and CDR2 SVGIG (reference sequence). The V segment lost 4 bases and the J segment 9 bases; nucleotides outside the gene matches: 8. CDR3 protein: CAWTLTGSSYTF. CDR3 nucleotide sequence: TGTGCCTGGACCTTGACAGGGTCTAGCTACACCTTC. Combining the CDR3 with reference TRBV30 and TRBJ1-2 gives the whole variable domain SQTIHQWPATLVQPVGSPLSLECTVEGTSNPNLYWYRQAAGRGLQLLFYSVGIGQISSEVPQNLSASRPQDRQFILSSKKLLLSDSGFYLCAWTLTGSSYTFGSGTRLTVV.

The CDR3 DNA sequence: TGTGCCAGCAGCACACAGGTTCGCGGCAACGAGCAGTACTTC. It is translated as CASSTQVRGNEQYF. J is TRBJ2-7 and V is TRBV6-1; a weak D match, TRBD1 (5 bases). The CDR3 sequence is 14 residues long. Germline CDR1 MNHNS, CDR2 SASEGT. Trimming removed 6 bases from V and 5 bases from J, with 17 bases in between.

V gene TRBV5-1 combines with J gene TRBJ2-1; possible D gene TRBD1, 6 bases. The germline V and J ends were trimmed by 2 bases and 5 bases, with 14 bases remaining between them. This CDR3 is 15 amino acids long. The V gene's germline CDR1 is SGHRS and CDR2 YFSETQ. CDR3 in DNA: TGCGCCAGCAGCTTAGACACCGGGACAAACAATGAGCAGTTCTTC. It specifies CASSLDTGTNNEQFF.

V and J are TRBV30 and TRBJ2-3; 10 nucleotides match TRBD2. The CDR3 has 13 amino acids. CDR1 is GTSNPN and CDR2 is SVGIG in the germline V gene (reference sequence). Trimming at V came to 3 bases and at J to 13 bases, leaving 10 bases not matched to a gene. The CDR3 protein is CAWRVDLAGAEYF. The CDR3 coding sequence is TGTGCCTGGAGGGTAGATCTAGCGGGAGCGGAGTATTTT. Full variable domain (outside the CDR3, taken from reference TRBV30 and TRBJ2-3): SQTIHQWPATLVQPVGSPLSLECTVEGTSNPNLYWYRQAAGRGLQLLFYSVGIGQISSEVPQNLSASRPQDRQFILSSKKLLLSDSGFYLCAWRVDLAGAEYFGPGTRLTVL.

The CDR3 reads CASTLETGYGYTF. The CDR3 DNA sequence: TGTGCCAGCACCTTAGAAACAGGGTATGGCTACACCTTC. V gene TRBV6-1 combines with J gene TRBJ1-2, with D possibly being TRBD1 (6 bases). Germline V CDR1 and CDR2: MNHNS, SASEGT. The germline V and J ends were trimmed by 7 bases and 5 bases, with 14 bases remaining between them. The CDR3 has 13 residues.

This chain joins TRBV15 and TRBJ2-5, with D possibly TRBD1 on 6 matching bases. V lost 1 base, J lost 5 bases, and 11 bases lay in between. This CDR3 is 14 amino acids long. Germline V CDR1 and CDR2: LNHNV, YYDKDF (reference sequence). This CDR3 is CATSRGTGPETQYF. Written as DNA, the CDR3 is TGTGCCACCAGCAGAGGAACAGGGCCGGAGACCCAGTACTTC.

The genes are TRBV11-2 and TRBJ1-2; TRBD1 matches at 7 bases. This CDR3 has 18 residues. Germline V CDR1 and CDR2: SGHAT, FQNNGV. V shed 3 bases and J 0 bases; nucleotides not matched to a gene: 13. CDR3 in amino acids: CASSFNAHRGRANYGYTF. For the CDR3, the DNA is TGTGCCAGCAGCTTCAATGCTCACAGGGGTAGAGCTAACTATGGCTACACCTTC.